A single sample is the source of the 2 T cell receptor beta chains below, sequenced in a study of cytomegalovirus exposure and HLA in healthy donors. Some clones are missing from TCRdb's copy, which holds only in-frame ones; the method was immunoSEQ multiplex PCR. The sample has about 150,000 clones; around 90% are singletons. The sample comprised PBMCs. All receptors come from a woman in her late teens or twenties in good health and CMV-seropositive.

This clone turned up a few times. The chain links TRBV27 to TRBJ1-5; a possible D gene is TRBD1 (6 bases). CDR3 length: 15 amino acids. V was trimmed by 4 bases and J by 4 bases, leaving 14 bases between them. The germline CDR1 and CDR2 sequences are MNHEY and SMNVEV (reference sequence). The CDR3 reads CASSYQGLGNQPQHF. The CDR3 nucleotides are TGTGCCAGCAGTTACCAGGGGCTGGGAAATCAGCCCCAGCATTTT.

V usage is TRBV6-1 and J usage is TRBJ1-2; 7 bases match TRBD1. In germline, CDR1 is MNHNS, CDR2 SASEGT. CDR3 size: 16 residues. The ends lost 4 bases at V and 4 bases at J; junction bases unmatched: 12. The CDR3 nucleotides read TGTGCCAGCAGTGGTTATTTAGGGGGCGAAGGCTATGGCTACACCTTC. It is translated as CASSGYLGGEGYGYTF.